This TCR beta chain is from a study of CD8 T cells in ankylosing spondylitis. Study findings and constraints: Seemingly distinctive of ankylosing spondylitis blood was a TCR beta motif formed by eight highly homologous variants.

This clonotype was counted at least ten times. Its antigen is unidentified. TCRdb reprocessed the 5' RACE reads with MiXCR, giving one entry per CDR3 protein. The data show about 320,000 distinct CDR3 sequences, more than 9% seen once. The TCR originated in a female donor with ankylosing spondylitis or in good health (not recorded which). Material for sequencing was blood, either unsorted or a sorted T cell fraction (not recorded which).

CDR3 coding DNA: TGTGCCAGCAGCTTAACTAGCGGGAGCCTCTACGAGCAGTACTTC. Translated: CASSLTSGSLYEQYF. The J gene is TRBJ2-7, the V gene TRBV11-2, with 11 bases that match TRBD2. The V gene's germline CDR1 is SGHAT and CDR2 FQNNGV. The length of the CDR3 is 15 residues. The ends lost 2 bases at V and 3 bases at J; junction bases unmatched: 3.